This TCR beta chain came from a study of technical replicates of blood from a few donors. Trimming cost V 7 bases and J 8 bases; bases outside gene matches: 7. Germline V gives CDR1 LNHDA, CDR2 SQIVND (reference sequence). There are 12 residues in the CDR3. Produced via immunoSEQ multiplex PCR; TCRdb's table is partial and in-frame only. This table holds tens of thousands of clones, about nine tenths found once. This clonotype was sampled from a human donor in good health. Some clones in this sample may be carry-over from other donors' samples. This chain joins TRBV19 and TRBJ1-1, with 7 positions matching TRBD1. What was sequenced was PBMCs. In nucleotides, the CDR3 is TGTGCCAGTACGGCGGAGGGGGCGGAAGCTTTCTTT. Translation gives CASTAEGAEAFF.